The 18 T cell receptor beta chains below come from one sample, sequenced in a study of blood T cell repertoires in COVID-19. Produced via immunoSEQ multiplex PCR; TCRdb's table is partial and in-frame only. This table holds some 85,000 clones, approximately 90% found once. The sequencing sample was made of peripheral blood. These TCRs come from a man between 50 and 59 years old with acute or convalescent COVID-19.

The V gene is TRBV25-1, the J gene TRBJ1-6; a weak D match, TRBD1 (6 bases). Germline V gives CDR1 MGHDK, CDR2 SYGVNS. The CDR3 contains 14 residues. Trimming shortened V by 5 bases and J by 7 bases, and 12 bases separated the two germline ends. CDR3 sequence: CASSSQGNNSPLHF. CDR3 bases: TGTGCCAGCAGTTCGCAGGGGAACAATTCACCCCTCCACTTT.

The chain is built from TRBV5-4 and TRBJ2-2; possibly TRBD1 for D (5 bases). The germline CDR1 and CDR2 sequences are SGHNT and YYREEE (reference sequence). The CDR3 is 15 amino acids. The V end was cut by 5 bases, the J end by 3 bases, with 14 bases between. The CDR3, as DNA: TGTGCCAGCAGAATATTCCAGGGTTACACCGGGGAGCTGTTTTTT. Amino acid sequence: CASRIFQGYTGELFF. The complete variable domain, with remaining parts taken from reference TRBV5-4 and TRBJ2-2, reads ETGVTQSPTHLIKTRGQQVTLRCSSQSGHNTVSWYQQALGQGPQFIFQYYREEENGRGNFPPRFSGLQFPNYSSELNVNALELDDSALYLCASRIFQGYTGELFFGEGSRLTVL.

The chain uses TRBV6-1 and TRBJ2-1, with TRBD1 identical over 7 bases. There are 16 residues in the CDR3. V was clipped by 3 bases and J by 2 bases; unmatched bases: 7. Germline CDR1 is MNHNS and CDR2 is SASEGT. CDR3 sequence reads: CASSEGTDATYNEQFF. The CDR3, as DNA: TGTGCCAGCAGTGAGGGGACAGACGCTACCTACAATGAGCAGTTCTTC.

This chain links TRBV3-1 (or the pseudogene TRBV3-2) with TRBJ2-5; 14 bases fit TRBD2. Per the germline V gene, CDR1 is LGHDT and CDR2 is YNNKEL (reference sequence). The CDR3 is 18 residues long. V lost 2 bases to trimming and J lost 4 bases; unmatched junction nucleotides: 9. The CDR3 DNA follows: TGTGCCAGCAGCCAAAGTCTGGGGACTAGCGGGGGACGAGAGACCCAGTACTTC. Encoded protein: CASSQSLGTSGGRETQYF.

The V and J genes are TRBV19 and TRBJ1-2; D might be TRBD1 (5 bases). Germline CDR1 reads LNHDA; CDR2 reads SQIVND (reference sequence). V was clipped by 3 bases and J by 4 bases, with 15 bases between them. The CDR3 spans 15 residues. CDR3 nucleotide sequence: TGTGCCAGTAGTATGGAGGGACGGTCACTCTATGGCTACACCTTC. It specifies CASSMEGRSLYGYTF.

Here the CDR3 DNA reads TGTGCCAGAATAAAAACAGGAATAGTAACTAGCACAGATACGCAGTATTTT. Protein: CARIKTGIVTSTDTQYF. This chain joins TRBV9 and TRBJ2-3; D may be TRBD1 (5 bases). From germline, CDR1 is SGDLS and CDR2 YYNGEE. The V gene lost 8 bases and the J gene lost 0 bases, with 22 bases spanning the gap. The CDR3 spans 17 residues.

The chain recombines TRBV7-2 with TRBJ2-5, with D possibly matching TRBD2 (5 bases). Germline V gene data show CDR1 as SGHTA and CDR2 as FQGNSA. CDR3 length equals 13 residues. Trimming left V 3 bases short and J 5 bases short, with 10 bases between. The CDR3 bases are TGTGCCAGCAGCTTTCTAGCACAGGAGACCCAGTACTTC. The encoded protein is CASSFLAQETQYF.

The V call is TRBV5-1, the J call TRBJ2-3; TRBD1 aligns across 10 bases. The CDR3 runs to 16 residues. The trim removed 4 bases at V and 2 bases at J, leaving 7 bases unmatched. Germline CDR1 reads SGHRS; CDR2 reads YFSETQ. The CDR3 DNA reads TGCGCCAGCAGCCGGGACAGGGGAGGTCCCACAGATACGCAGTATTTT. This gives the protein CASSRDRGGPTDTQYF.

The rearrangement uses TRBV7-9 and TRBJ2-3; weak D call: TRBD2 (6 bases). The V gene lost 3 bases and the J gene lost 6 bases, with 7 bases spanning the gap. Germline lookup yields CDR1 SEHNR and CDR2 FQNEAQ (reference sequence). This CDR3 is built from 12 residues. The CDR3 is CASSLEGDTQYF. Here the CDR3 DNA reads TGTGCCAGCAGCTTGGAGGGGGATACGCAGTATTTT.

The chain employs TRBV27 and TRBJ2-3; D unclear. CDR1 is MNHEY and CDR2 is SMNVEV in the germline V gene (reference sequence). The CDR3 is made up of 15 amino acids. With 2 bases removed from V and 7 bases from J, the gap between germline ends came to 16 bases. The CDR3 DNA is TGTGCCAGCAGTTTAAGCTCTAGTGCCCCGCATACGCAGTATTTT. Protein sequence: CASSLSSSAPHTQYF.

The chain recombines TRBV7-9 with TRBJ1-5; D gene unclear. CDR1 is SEHNR and CDR2 is FQNEAQ in the germline V gene (reference sequence). This CDR3 region has 12 residues. Trimming took 1 base from V and 5 from J, leaving 3 bases between them. CDR3 sequence reads: CASSLGDQPQHF. The CDR3 nucleotides are TGTGCCAGCAGCTTAGGCGATCAGCCCCAGCATTTT.

The chain employs TRBV2 and TRBJ1-1; no firm D call. The CDR3 is 15 residues long. Germline lookup yields CDR1 SNHLY and CDR2 FYNNEI. The V end was cut by 7 bases, the J end by 1 base, with 16 bases between. Here the CDR3 reads CASIGLSGRNTEAFF. The CDR3 region has the DNA TGTGCCAGCATTGGATTGTCGGGGAGGAACACTGAAGCTTTCTTT. The whole variable domain, remainder taken from reference TRBV2 and TRBJ1-1, is EPEVTQTPSHQVTQMGQEVILRCVPISNHLYFYWYRQILGQKVEFLVSFYNNEISEKSEIFDDQFSVERPDGSNFTLKIRSTKLEDSAMYFCASIGLSGRNTEAFFGQGTRLTVV.

The chain is built from TRBV7-2 and TRBJ1-3, with 9 bases aligning to TRBD1. CDR3 length: 15 residues. CDR1 and CDR2 from the germline V gene are SGHTA and FQGNSA. Trimming at V came to 3 bases and at J to 1 base, leaving 1 base not matched to a gene. CDR3 DNA sequence: TGTGCCAGCAGCTTGGACAGGGGATCTGGAAACACCATATATTTT. Translating gives CASSLDRGSGNTIYF.

The chain is built from TRBV19 and TRBJ2-5; the match to TRBD1 covers 10 bases. This CDR3 contains 16 residues. The ends lost 5 bases at V and 5 bases at J; junction bases unmatched: 11. The germline CDR1 and CDR2 sequences are LNHDA and SQIVND (reference sequence). This chain's CDR3 is CASSPVRDRGGETQYF. Written as DNA, the CDR3 is TGTGCCAGTAGTCCAGTCAGGGACAGGGGAGGGGAGACCCAGTACTTC.

This rearrangement joins TRBV20-1 to TRBJ2-7; tentative D call: TRBD2 (5 bases). The germline V gene encodes CDR1 DFQATT and CDR2 SNEGSKA (reference sequence). Trimming pared 7 bases from V and 6 bases from J, leaving 7 bases between. The CDR3 is 9 residues long. This CDR3 reads CSGGIEQYV. As DNA, the CDR3 is TGCAGTGGAGGGATCGAGCAGTACGTC.

This rearrangement joins TRBV7-6 to TRBJ1-3; 7 positions agree with TRBD1. The CDR3 is 18 amino acids. V trimming: 0 bases; J trimming: 0 bases; junction bases outside the gene matches: 8. From germline, CDR1 is SGHVS and CDR2 FNYEAQ. For the CDR3, the DNA is TGTGCCAGCAGCTTAGCAGTGACAGGGACTCTCTCTGGAAACACCATATATTTT. This translates into CASSLAVTGTLSGNTIYF.

V gene TRBV6-5 combines with J gene TRBJ1-5, with 8 bases that match TRBD1. After removal of 6 bases from V and 5 bases from J, the junction contained 9 bases not matched to a gene. Germline V gene lookup returns CDR1 MNHEY and CDR2 SVGAGI. The CDR3 is made up of 15 amino acids. The CDR3 spells CASRPQGGFDQPQHF. The DNA of the CDR3 is TGTGCCAGCAGGCCACAGGGGGGGTTTGATCAGCCCCAGCATTTT.

J is TRBJ2-3 and V is TRBV5-1; tentative D call: TRBD1 (7 bases). Germline assignment: CDR1 SGHRS and CDR2 YFSETQ. Trimming removed 1 base at V and 3 bases at J, with 15 bases between. This CDR3 region has 16 residues. The CDR3 DNA reads TGCGCCAGCAGCTTGCCTCGACAGGGAGGTACAGATACGCAGTATTTT. It translates to CASSLPRQGGTDTQYF.